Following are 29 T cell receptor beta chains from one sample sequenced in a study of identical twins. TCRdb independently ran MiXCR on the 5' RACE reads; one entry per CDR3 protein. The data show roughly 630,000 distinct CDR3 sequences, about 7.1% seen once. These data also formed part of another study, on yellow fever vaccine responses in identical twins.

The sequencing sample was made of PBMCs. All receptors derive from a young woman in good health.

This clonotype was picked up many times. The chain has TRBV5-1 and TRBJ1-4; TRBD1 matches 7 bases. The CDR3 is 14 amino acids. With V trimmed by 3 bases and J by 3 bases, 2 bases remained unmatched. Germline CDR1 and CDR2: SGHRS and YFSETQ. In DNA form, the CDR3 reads TGCGCCAGCAGCTCGGGACAGCCTAATGAAAAACTGTTTTTT. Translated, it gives CASSSGQPNEKLFF.

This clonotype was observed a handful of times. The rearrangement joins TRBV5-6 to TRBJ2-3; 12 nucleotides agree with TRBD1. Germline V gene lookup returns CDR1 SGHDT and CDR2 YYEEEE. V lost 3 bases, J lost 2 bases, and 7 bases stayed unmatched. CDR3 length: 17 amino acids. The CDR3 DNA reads TGTGCCAGCAGCTCTGGTGGGACAGGGGGCTACACAGATACGCAGTATTTT. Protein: CASSSGGTGGYTDTQYF.

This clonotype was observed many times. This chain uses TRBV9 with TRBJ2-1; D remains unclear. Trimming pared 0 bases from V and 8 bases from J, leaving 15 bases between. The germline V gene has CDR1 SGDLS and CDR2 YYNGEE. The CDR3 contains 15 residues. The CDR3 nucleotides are TGTGCCAGCAGCGTAGGACTCAACGATCGGGATGAGCAGTTCTTC. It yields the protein CASSVGLNDRDEQFF.

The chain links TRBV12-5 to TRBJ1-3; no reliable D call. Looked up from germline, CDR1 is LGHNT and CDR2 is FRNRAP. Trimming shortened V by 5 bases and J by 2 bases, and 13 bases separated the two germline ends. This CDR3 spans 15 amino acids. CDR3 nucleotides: TGTGCTAGTGGTATCCGACACGGAGCTGGAAACACCATATATTTT. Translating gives CASGIRHGAGNTIYF.

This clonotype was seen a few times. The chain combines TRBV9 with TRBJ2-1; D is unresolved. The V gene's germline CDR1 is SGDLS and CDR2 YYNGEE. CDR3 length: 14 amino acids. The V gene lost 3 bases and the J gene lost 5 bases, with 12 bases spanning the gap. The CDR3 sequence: CASSARNLDNEQFF. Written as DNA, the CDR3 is TGTGCCAGCAGCGCGCGGAACTTAGACAATGAGCAGTTCTTC.

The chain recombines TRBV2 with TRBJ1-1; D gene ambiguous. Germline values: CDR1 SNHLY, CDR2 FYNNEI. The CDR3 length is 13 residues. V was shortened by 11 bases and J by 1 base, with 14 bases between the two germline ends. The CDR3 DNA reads TGTGCCGGCACCACGCTAGAGAACACTGAAGCTTTCTTT. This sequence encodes CAGTTLENTEAFF.

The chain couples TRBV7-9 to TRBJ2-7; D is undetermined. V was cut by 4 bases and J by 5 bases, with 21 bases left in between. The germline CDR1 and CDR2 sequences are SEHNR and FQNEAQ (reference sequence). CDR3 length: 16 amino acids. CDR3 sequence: CASSSEFQVRWHEQYF. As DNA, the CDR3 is TGTGCCAGCAGCTCAGAGTTCCAGGTTCGTTGGCACGAGCAGTACTTC.

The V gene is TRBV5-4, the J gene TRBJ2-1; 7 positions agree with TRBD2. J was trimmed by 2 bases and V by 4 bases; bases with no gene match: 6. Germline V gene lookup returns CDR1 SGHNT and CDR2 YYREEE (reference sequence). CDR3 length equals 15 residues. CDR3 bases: TGTGCCAGCAGCCCGCGGGGGAACGCCTACAATGAGCAGTTCTTC. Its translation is CASSPRGNAYNEQFF. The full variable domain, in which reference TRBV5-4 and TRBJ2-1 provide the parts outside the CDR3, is ETGVTQSPTHLIKTRGQQVTLRCSSQSGHNTVSWYQQALGQGPQFIFQYYREEENGRGNFPPRFSGLQFPNYSSELNVNALELDDSALYLCASSPRGNAYNEQFFGPGTRLTVL.

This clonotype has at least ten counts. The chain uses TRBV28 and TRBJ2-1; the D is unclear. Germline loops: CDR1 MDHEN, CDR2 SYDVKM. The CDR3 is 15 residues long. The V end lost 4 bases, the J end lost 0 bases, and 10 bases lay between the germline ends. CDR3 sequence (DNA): TGTGCCAGCAGTTGCTTTGATATCTCCTACAATGAGCAGTTCTTC. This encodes CASSCFDISYNEQFF.

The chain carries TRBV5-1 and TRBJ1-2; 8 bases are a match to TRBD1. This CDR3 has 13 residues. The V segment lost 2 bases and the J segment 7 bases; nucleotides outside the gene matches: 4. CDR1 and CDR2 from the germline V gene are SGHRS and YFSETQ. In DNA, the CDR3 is TGCGCCAGCAGCTTCTCGGACAGGGTTGGCTACACCTTC. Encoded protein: CASSFSDRVGYTF.

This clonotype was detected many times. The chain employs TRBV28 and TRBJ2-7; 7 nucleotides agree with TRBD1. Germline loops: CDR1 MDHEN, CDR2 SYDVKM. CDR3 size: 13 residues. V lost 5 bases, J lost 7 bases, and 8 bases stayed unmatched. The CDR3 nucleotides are TGTGCCAGCAGTCCCGGGACAGTTCCAGAGCAGTACGTC. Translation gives CASSPGTVPEQYV.

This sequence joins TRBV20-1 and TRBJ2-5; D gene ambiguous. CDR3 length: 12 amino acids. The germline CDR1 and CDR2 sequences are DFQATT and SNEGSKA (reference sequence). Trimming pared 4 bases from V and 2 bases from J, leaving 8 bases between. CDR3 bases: TGCAGTGCTAACTTTCATCAAGAGACCCAGTACTTC. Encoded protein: CSANFHQETQYF.

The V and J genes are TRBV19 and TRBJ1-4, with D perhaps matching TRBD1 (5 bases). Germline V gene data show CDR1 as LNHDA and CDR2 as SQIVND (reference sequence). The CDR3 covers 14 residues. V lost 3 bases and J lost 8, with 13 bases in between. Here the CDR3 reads CASSMKGMREKLFF. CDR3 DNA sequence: TGTGCCAGTAGTATGAAGGGGATGCGGGAAAAACTGTTTTTT.

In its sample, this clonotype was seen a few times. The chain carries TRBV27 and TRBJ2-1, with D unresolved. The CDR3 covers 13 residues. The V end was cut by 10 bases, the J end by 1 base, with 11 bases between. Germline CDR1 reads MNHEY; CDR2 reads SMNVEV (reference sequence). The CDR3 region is CATGRRSYNEQFF. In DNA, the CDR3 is TGTGCCACCGGCCGACGGTCCTACAATGAGCAGTTCTTC.

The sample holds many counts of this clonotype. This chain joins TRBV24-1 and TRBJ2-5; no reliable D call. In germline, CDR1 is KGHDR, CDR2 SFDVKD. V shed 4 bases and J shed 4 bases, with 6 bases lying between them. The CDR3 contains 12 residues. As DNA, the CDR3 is TGTGCCACCAGTGAAGGATTAGAGACCCAGTACTTC. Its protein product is CATSEGLETQYF.

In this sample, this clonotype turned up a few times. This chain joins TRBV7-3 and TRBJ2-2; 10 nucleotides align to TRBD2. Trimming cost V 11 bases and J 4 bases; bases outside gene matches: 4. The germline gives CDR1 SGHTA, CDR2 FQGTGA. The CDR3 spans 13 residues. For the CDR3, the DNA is TGTGCCTCCCGGACTAGCGGCACCGGGGAGCTGTTTTTT. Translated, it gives CASRTSGTGELFF.

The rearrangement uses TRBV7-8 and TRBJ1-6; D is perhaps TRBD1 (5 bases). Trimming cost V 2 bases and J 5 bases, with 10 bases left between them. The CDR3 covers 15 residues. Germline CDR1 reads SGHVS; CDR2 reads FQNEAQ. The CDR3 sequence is CASSLRGDHNSPLHF. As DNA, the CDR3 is TGTGCCAGCAGCTTACGGGGCGACCATAATTCACCCCTCCACTTT.

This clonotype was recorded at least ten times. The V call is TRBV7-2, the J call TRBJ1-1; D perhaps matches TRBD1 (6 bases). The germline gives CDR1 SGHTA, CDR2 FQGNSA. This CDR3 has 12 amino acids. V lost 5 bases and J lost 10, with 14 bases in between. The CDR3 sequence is CASSKDRVSAFF. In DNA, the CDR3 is TGTGCCAGCAGCAAGGACAGAGTCTCAGCTTTCTTT.

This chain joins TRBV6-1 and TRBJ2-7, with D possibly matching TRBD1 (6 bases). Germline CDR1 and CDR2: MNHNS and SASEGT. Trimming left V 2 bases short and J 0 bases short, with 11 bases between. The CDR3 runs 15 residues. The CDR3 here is CASSENGGASYEQYF. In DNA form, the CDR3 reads TGTGCCAGCAGTGAAAATGGGGGCGCCTCCTACGAGCAGTACTTC.

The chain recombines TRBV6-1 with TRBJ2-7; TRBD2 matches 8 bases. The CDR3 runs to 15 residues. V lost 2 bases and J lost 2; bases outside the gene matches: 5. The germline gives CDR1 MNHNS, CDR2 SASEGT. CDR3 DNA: TGTGCCAGCAGTGAATTAACTAGCGGACCCTACGAGCAGTACTTC. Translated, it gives CASSELTSGPYEQYF.

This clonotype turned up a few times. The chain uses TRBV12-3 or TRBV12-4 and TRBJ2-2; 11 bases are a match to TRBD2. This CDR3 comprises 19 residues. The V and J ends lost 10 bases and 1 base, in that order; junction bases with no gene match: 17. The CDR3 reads CANPTSGKQRAKNTGELFF. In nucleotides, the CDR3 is TGTGCCAATCCGACTAGCGGGAAACAGAGGGCCAAGAACACCGGGGAGCTGTTTTTT.

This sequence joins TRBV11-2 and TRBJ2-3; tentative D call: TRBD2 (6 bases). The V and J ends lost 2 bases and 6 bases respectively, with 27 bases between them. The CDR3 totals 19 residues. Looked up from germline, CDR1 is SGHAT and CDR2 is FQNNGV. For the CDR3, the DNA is TGTGCCAGCAGCTTATTCCCGAAGCGAGACGGAGTTCTAGCGGATACGCAGTATTTT. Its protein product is CASSLFPKRDGVLADTQYF.

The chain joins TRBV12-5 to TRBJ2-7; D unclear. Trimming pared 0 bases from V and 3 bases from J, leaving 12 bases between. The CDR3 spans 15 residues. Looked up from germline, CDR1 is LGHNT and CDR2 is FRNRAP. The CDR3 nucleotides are TGTGCTAGTGGTTTGGTATCTTCGGCCGACTACGAGCAGTACGTC. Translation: CASGLVSSADYEQYV.

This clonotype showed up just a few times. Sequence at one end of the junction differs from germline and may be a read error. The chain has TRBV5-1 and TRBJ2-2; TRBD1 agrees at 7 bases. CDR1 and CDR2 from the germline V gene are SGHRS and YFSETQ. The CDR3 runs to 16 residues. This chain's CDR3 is CASSLGLGTANTGELF. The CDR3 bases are TGCGCCAGCAGCTTGGGATTGGGGACAGCGAACACCGGGGAGCTGTTT. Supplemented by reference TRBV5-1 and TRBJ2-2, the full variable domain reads KAGVTQTPRYLIKTRGQQVTLSCSPISGHRSVSWYQQTPGQGLQFLFEYFSETQRNKGNFPGRFSGRQFSNSRSEMNVSTLELGDSALYLCASSLGLGTANTGELFGEGSRLTVL.

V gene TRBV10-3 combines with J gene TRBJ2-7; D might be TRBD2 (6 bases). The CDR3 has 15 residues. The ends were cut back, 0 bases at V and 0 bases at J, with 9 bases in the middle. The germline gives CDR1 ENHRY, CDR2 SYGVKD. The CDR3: CAISESGGISYEQYF. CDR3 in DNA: TGTGCCATCAGTGAGTCTGGAGGGATCTCCTACGAGCAGTACTTC.

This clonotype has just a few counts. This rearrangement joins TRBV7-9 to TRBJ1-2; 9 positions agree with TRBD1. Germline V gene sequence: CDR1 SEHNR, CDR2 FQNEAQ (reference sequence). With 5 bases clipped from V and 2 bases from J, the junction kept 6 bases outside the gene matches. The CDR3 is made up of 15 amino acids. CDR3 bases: TGTGCCAGCAGCCCCGGGACAGGGATAAACTATGGCTACACCTTC. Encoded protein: CASSPGTGINYGYTF.

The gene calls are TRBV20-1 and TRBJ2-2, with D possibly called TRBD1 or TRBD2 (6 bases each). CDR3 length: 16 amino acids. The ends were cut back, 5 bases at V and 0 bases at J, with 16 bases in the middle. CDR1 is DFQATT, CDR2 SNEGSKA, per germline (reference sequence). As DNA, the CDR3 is TGCAGTGCTGCTCACCTTAGGGGGGCGAACACCGGGGAGCTGTTTTTT. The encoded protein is CSAAHLRGANTGELFF.

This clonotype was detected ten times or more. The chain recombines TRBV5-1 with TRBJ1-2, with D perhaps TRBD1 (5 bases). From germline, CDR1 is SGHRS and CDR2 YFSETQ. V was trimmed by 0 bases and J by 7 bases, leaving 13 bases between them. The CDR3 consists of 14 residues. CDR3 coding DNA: TGCGCCAGCAGCTTGGATACAGGAGGCTCTGGCTACACCTTC. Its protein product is CASSLDTGGSGYTF.

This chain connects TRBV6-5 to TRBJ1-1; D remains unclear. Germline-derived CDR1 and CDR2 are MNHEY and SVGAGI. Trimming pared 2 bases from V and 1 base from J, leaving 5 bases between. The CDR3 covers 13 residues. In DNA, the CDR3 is TGTGCCAGCAGTTACGTTCCGAACACTGAAGCTTTCTTT. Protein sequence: CASSYVPNTEAFF.